A single sample is the source of the 24 T cell receptor beta chains below, sequenced in a study of blood T cell repertoires in COVID-19. Here immunoSEQ multiplex PCR was the method, and the copy in TCRdb shows in-frame clones only, minus some. In the table there are about 120,000 clones, roughly 85% of which are singletons. Source material: peripheral blood. The receptor set was obtained from a man in his forties or fifties with acute or convalescent COVID-19.

The rearrangement links TRBV2 to TRBJ2-7, with 7 positions matching TRBD1. V shed 4 bases, J shed 5 bases, and the junction held 8 bases outside the gene matches. The germline V gene encodes CDR1 SNHLY and CDR2 FYNNEI. The CDR3 contains 14 residues. CDR3 residues: CASSAGTASDEQYF. In nucleotides, the CDR3 is TGTGCCAGCAGTGCCGGGACAGCCAGCGACGAGCAGTACTTC.

The genes are TRBV7-7 and TRBJ2-3; possible D gene TRBD1, 5 bases. Trimming shortened V by 5 bases and J by 6 bases, and 6 bases separated the two germline ends. From germline, CDR1 is SSHAT and CDR2 FNYEAQ (reference sequence). The CDR3 sequence is 11 residues long. CDR3 amino acids: CASSKGDTQYF. Here the CDR3 DNA reads TGTGCCAGCAGCAAGGGGGATACGCAGTATTTT. The whole variable domain, remainder taken from reference TRBV7-7 and TRBJ2-3, is GAGVSQSPRYKVTKRGQDVTLRCDPISSHATLYWYQQALGQGPEFLTYFNYEAQPDKSGLPSDRFSAERPEGSISTLTIQRTEQRDSAMYRCASSKGDTQYFGPGTRLTVL.

The V and J genes are TRBV24-1 and TRBJ1-5, with a weak D call TRBD1 (5 bases). The V end lost 3 bases, the J end lost 3 bases, and 11 bases lay between the germline ends. Germline V gene data show CDR1 as KGHDR and CDR2 as SFDVKD. This CDR3 spans 15 amino acids. CDR3 bases: TGTGCCACCAGTGATGGGGCCCTTGACAATCAGCCCCAGCATTTT. This translates into CATSDGALDNQPQHF.

The genes are TRBV6-5 and TRBJ1-4; TRBD1 might be the D (5 bases). This CDR3 comprises 14 residues. The ends were cut back, 0 bases at V and 8 bases at J, with 10 bases in the middle. The germline V gene encodes CDR1 MNHEY and CDR2 SVGAGI. CDR3 sequence (DNA): TGTGCCAGCAGTTACTCGGCAGGACAAGAAAAACTGTTTTTT. As protein: CASSYSAGQEKLFF.

The chain links TRBV29-1 to TRBJ2-3; 8 bases are shared with TRBD2. CDR1 SQVTM and CDR2 ANQGSEA come from the germline V gene. Unmatched junction bases numbered 11, after V lost 5 bases and J lost 1 base. This CDR3 has 16 amino acids. The CDR3 sequence: CSVKSGLVGGTDTQYF. The DNA for the CDR3 is TGCAGCGTTAAGTCGGGACTAGTCGGTGGCACAGATACGCAGTATTTT.

The chain employs TRBV11-2 and TRBJ2-7, with D maybe TRBD2 (5 bases). The CDR3 has 14 residues. V dropped 7 bases and J dropped 3 bases, with 16 bases sitting between them. Germline CDR1 reads SGHAT; CDR2 reads FQNNGV. The CDR3, as DNA: TGTGCCAGCACCCTCGGAGGCAGGATCTACGAGCAGTACTTC. Amino acids: CASTLGGRIYEQYF.

The J gene is TRBJ2-7, the V gene TRBV7-6; TRBD1 matches 12 bases. V shed 3 bases and J 6 bases; nucleotides not matched to a gene: 9. This CDR3 has 16 residues. Germline V lookup: CDR1 SGHVS, CDR2 FNYEAQ. CDR3 sequence: CASSFGPGQGASEQYF. CDR3 nucleotides: TGTGCCAGCAGCTTTGGACCGGGACAGGGGGCTAGCGAGCAGTACTTC.

J is TRBJ2-7 and V is TRBV19; 12 nucleotides line up with TRBD2. The germline V gene has CDR1 LNHDA and CDR2 SQIVND (reference sequence). The CDR3 spans 15 residues. J gave up 1 base and V 7 bases, and 5 bases lay outside the gene matches. Written as DNA, the CDR3 is TGTGCCAGTACCGCGACTAGCGGGGGATCCTACGAGCAGTACTTC. Protein product: CASTATSGGSYEQYF.

J is TRBJ2-2 and V is TRBV4-1; tentative D call: TRBD1 (6 bases). Per germline, CDR1 MGHRA and CDR2 YSYEKL. CDR3 length equals 16 residues. V shed 3 bases and J shed 0 bases, with 11 bases lying between them. The CDR3 DNA sequence: TGCGCCAGCAGCCAGCCGGGACATTCGAACACCGGGGAGCTGTTTTTT. As protein: CASSQPGHSNTGELFF.

Turning to this clone: Relative to the germline gene, one junction end is altered; a read error may explain this. The gene calls are TRBV14 and TRBJ2-2; weak D call: TRBD2 (5 bases). The CDR3 runs to 22 residues. Germline CDR1 and CDR2: SGHDN and FVKESK. The DNA of the CDR3 is TGTGCCAGCAACCAAGTTTTAATTTTGGTTCTTTGCGAAAAGAGGGACACCGGGGAGCTGTTTTTT. This gives the protein CASNQVLILVLCEKRDTGELFF.

This chain joins TRBV18 and TRBJ1-1, with 9 positions matching TRBD1. The germline gives CDR1 KGHSH, CDR2 LQKENI. V was clipped by 3 bases and J by 4 bases; unmatched bases: 6. CDR3 size: 15 residues. The DNA of the CDR3 is TGTGCCAGCTCACCCTCGGGACAGGGTGGCACTGAAGCTTTCTTT. This gives the protein CASSPSGQGGTEAFF.

The chain joins TRBV3-1 (or the pseudogene TRBV3-2) to TRBJ1-1; 7 positions agree with TRBD1. The CDR3 sequence is 14 residues long. J gave up 1 base and V 5 bases, and 4 bases lay outside the gene matches. Germline V lookup: CDR1 LGHDT, CDR2 YNNKEL (reference sequence). CDR3 sequence (DNA): TGTGCCAGCAGCTACGGACAGGCGAACACTGAAGCTTTCTTT. It specifies CASSYGQANTEAFF.

This sequence joins TRBV6-4 and TRBJ1-5; no clear D gene. This CDR3 contains 14 residues. Germline V lookup: CDR1 MRHNA, CDR2 SNTAGT. The ends were cut back, 11 bases at V and 4 bases at J, with 18 bases in the middle. Written as DNA, the CDR3 is TGTGCCGGAAAGGTGGACGGAGGGAATCAGCCCCAGCATTTT. Translating it yields CAGKVDGGNQPQHF.

The chain is built from TRBV4-2 and TRBJ1-4; a possible D gene is TRBD1 (6 bases). From germline, CDR1 is LGHNA and CDR2 YNFKEQ. This CDR3 is 14 amino acids long. The V gene lost 8 bases and the J gene lost 6 bases, with 16 bases spanning the gap. CDR3 sequence: CASAIDRLDEKLFF. CDR3 nucleotide sequence: TGTGCCAGCGCTATAGACAGGCTGGATGAAAAACTGTTTTTT.

The chain recombines TRBV5-1 with TRBJ1-2, with a weak D call TRBD1 (6 bases). This CDR3 has 15 residues. Trimming pared 0 bases from V and 2 bases from J, leaving 11 bases between. CDR1 and CDR2 from the germline V gene are SGHRS and YFSETQ. The CDR3 loop is CASSLAGQQNYGYTF. CDR3 in DNA: TGCGCCAGCAGCTTGGCCGGACAGCAAAACTATGGCTACACCTTC.

This clone was observed a handful of times. The chain couples TRBV3-1 (or the pseudogene TRBV3-2) to TRBJ1-1; D not resolved. With 0 bases removed from V and 3 bases from J, the gap between germline ends came to 8 bases. The CDR3 loop spans 14 amino acids. Germline lookup yields CDR1 LGHDT and CDR2 YNNKEL (reference sequence). This CDR3 reads CASSQDGSHTEAFF. The CDR3 nucleotides read TGTGCCAGCAGCCAAGATGGGAGCCACACTGAAGCTTTCTTT.

V is TRBV6-5 and J is TRBJ2-2; the match to TRBD1 covers 12 bases. CDR1 and CDR2 from the germline V gene are MNHEY and SVGAGI. This CDR3 comprises 15 residues. V trimming: 6 bases; J trimming: 8 bases; junction bases outside the gene matches: 7. This CDR3 reads CASSAGTGGKGELFF. CDR3 DNA: TGTGCCAGCAGCGCGGGGACAGGGGGCAAGGGGGAGCTGTTTTTT.

The gene calls are TRBV6-2 or TRBV6-3 and TRBJ1-2, with 9 positions matching TRBD1. In germline, CDR1 is MNHEY, CDR2 SVGEGT. Losses at the gene ends were 2 bases for V and 9 bases for J; bases not matched to a gene: 13. The CDR3 length is 16 residues. CDR3 in amino acids: CASSYPRGQGLFSYTF. CDR3 DNA: TGTGCCAGCAGTTACCCACGTGGACAGGGGCTCTTCAGCTACACCTTC.

The CDR3 nucleotides read TGTGCCAGCAGGCGGGACAGTCAAGAGACCCAGTACTTC. Translation: CASRRDSQETQYF. The chain uses TRBV11-3 and TRBJ2-5; TRBD1 is a possible D gene (7 bases). Germline-derived CDR1 and CDR2 are SGHNT and YENEEA. Trimming took 6 bases from V and 2 from J, leaving 10 bases between them. CDR3 length: 13 residues.

The rearrangement links TRBV19 to TRBJ2-3; 10 nucleotides align to TRBD2. CDR3 length equals 14 residues. Germline lookup yields CDR1 LNHDA and CDR2 SQIVND (reference sequence). Germline trimming cut 2 bases from V and 5 bases from J; bases unmatched to any gene: 1. The CDR3 reads CASSILAGVDTQYF. The DNA of the CDR3 is TGTGCCAGTAGTATACTAGCGGGAGTAGATACGCAGTATTTT. Full variable domain (remainder filled in from reference TRBV19 and TRBJ2-3): DGGITQSPKYLFRKEGQNVTLSCEQNLNHDAMYWYRQDPGQGLRLIYYSQIVNDFQKGDIAEGYSVSREKKESFPLTVTSAQKNPTAFYLCASSILAGVDTQYFGPGTRLTVL.

The chain uses TRBV2 and TRBJ1-3; unclear D gene. Trimming stripped 6 bases from V and 0 bases from J, with 15 bases between. Germline CDR1 is SNHLY and CDR2 is FYNNEI. CDR3 length: 16 residues. CDR3 amino acids: CASSSAGDTSGNTIYF. Written as DNA, the CDR3 is TGTGCCAGCAGCTCCGCAGGCGATACCTCTGGAAACACCATATATTTT.

The V call is TRBV5-1, the J call TRBJ2-7; tentatively, D is TRBD2 (5 bases). The CDR3 runs to 15 residues. Germline V gives CDR1 SGHRS, CDR2 YFSETQ. V lost 5 bases and J 6 bases, leaving 21 bases between the germline ends. The CDR3 reads CASSLKPGYGLEQYF. CDR3 nucleotides: TGCGCCAGCAGTCTCAAACCGGGGTATGGCCTCGAGCAGTACTTC.

The chain is built from TRBV6-2 or TRBV6-3 and TRBJ1-3, with TRBD1 matching over 8 bases. Germline trimming cut 6 bases from V and 8 bases from J; bases unmatched to any gene: 3. CDR1 and CDR2 (germline): MNHEY, SVGEGT. This CDR3 has 12 amino acids. CDR3 sequence reads: CASSDRGHTIYF. In nucleotides, the CDR3 is TGTGCCAGCAGCGACAGGGGACACACCATATATTTT.

This clone was detected a few times. The chain combines TRBV6-5 with TRBJ1-2, with D possibly TRBD1 on 5 matching bases. The CDR3 has 13 residues. The germline CDR1 and CDR2 sequences are MNHEY and SVGAGI. V was trimmed by 10 bases and J by 6 bases, leaving 18 bases between them. CDR3 DNA sequence: TGTGCCACCTTTAGGGACTACATGGATGGCTACACCTTC. It codes for CATFRDYMDGYTF.